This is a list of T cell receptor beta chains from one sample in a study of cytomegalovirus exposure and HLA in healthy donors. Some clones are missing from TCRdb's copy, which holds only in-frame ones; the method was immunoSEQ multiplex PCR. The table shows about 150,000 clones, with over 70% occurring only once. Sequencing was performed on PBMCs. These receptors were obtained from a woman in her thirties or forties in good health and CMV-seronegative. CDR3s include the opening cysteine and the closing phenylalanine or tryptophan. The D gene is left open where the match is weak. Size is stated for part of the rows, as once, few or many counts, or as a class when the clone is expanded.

CDR3 protein: CASSAGQDAGELFF; CDR3 DNA: TGTGCCAGCAGCGCGGGACAGGATGCCGGGGAGCTGTTTTTT; D gene: TRBD1; clone size: .; J gene: TRBJ2-2; V gene: TRBV7-2
CDR3 protein: CASSLGGQGSQETQYF; CDR3 DNA: TGTGCCAGCAGCTTAGGGGGACAGGGGTCGCAAGAGACCCAGTACTTC; D gene: TRBD1; clone size: .; J gene: TRBJ2-5; V gene: TRBV7-9
CDR3 protein: CASSWGREQYF; CDR3 DNA: TGTGCCAGCAGTTGGGGGCGCGAGCAGTACTTC; D gene: .; clone size: once; J gene: TRBJ2-7; V gene: TRBV28
CDR3 protein: CASVHSYEQYF; CDR3 DNA: TGTGCCAGCGTACACTCCTACGAGCAGTACTTC; D gene: .; clone size: few; J gene: TRBJ2-7; V gene: TRBV6-5
CDR3 protein: CASSVSGTSEVYEQYF; CDR3 DNA: TGTGCCAGTAGTGTCTCCGGGACATCTGAAGTCTACGAGCAGTACTTC; D gene: .; clone size: few; J gene: TRBJ2-7; V gene: TRBV19
CDR3 protein: CASSALVAFF; CDR3 DNA: TGTGCCAGTAGTGCGCTGGTGGCTTTCTTT; D gene: .; clone size: once; J gene: TRBJ1-1; V gene: TRBV19
CDR3 protein: CASRDTIRRSSYEQYF; CDR3 DNA: TGCGCCAGCAGGGACACTATTCGGCGGAGCTCCTACGAGCAGTACTTC; D gene: .; clone size: .; J gene: TRBJ2-7; V gene: TRBV5-1
CDR3 protein: CASSADRDTEAFF; CDR3 DNA: TGTGCCAGTAGTGCCGACAGGGACACTGAAGCTTTCTTT; D gene: TRBD1; clone size: few; J gene: TRBJ1-1; V gene: TRBV19
CDR3 protein: CASSYSTNEQFF; CDR3 DNA: TGTGCCAGCAGTTACTCGACAAATGAGCAGTTCTTC; D gene: .; clone size: .; J gene: TRBJ2-1; V gene: TRBV6-5
CDR3 protein: CASSQRTGGTEKLFF; CDR3 DNA: TGTGCCAGCAGCCAAAGGACAGGGGGTACTGAAAAACTGTTTTTT; D gene: TRBD1; clone size: .; J gene: TRBJ1-4; V gene: TRBV7-2
CDR3 protein: CASSLEGTSVTGELFF; CDR3 DNA: TGCGCCAGCAGCTTGGAGGGGACTAGCGTCACCGGGGAGCTGTTTTTT; D gene: TRBD2; clone size: .; J gene: TRBJ2-2; V gene: TRBV5-1
CDR3 protein: CASSAGSGSLYEQYF; CDR3 DNA: TGTGCCAGCAGCGCGGGTAGCGGGAGTTTGTACGAGCAGTACTTC; D gene: TRBD2; clone size: few; J gene: TRBJ2-7; V gene: TRBV9
CDR3 protein: CASSLSGGAPYEQYF; CDR3 DNA: TGTGCCAGCAGTTTATCGGGGGGGGCACCCTACGAGCAGTACTTC; D gene: .; clone size: once; J gene: TRBJ2-7; V gene: TRBV27
CDR3 protein: CASNPSAGTGDYGYTF; CDR3 DNA: TGTGCCAGCAACCCTTCAGCCGGGACAGGGGATTATGGCTACACCTTC; D gene: TRBD1; clone size: .; J gene: TRBJ1-2; V gene: TRBV28
CDR3 protein: CASKKQGVDIGTQYF; CDR3 DNA: TGTGCCAGCAAAAAACAGGGGGTGGATATTGGGACCCAGTACTTC; D gene: TRBD1; clone size: .; J gene: TRBJ2-5; V gene: TRBV2
CDR3 protein: CASSIGGQAREPQHF; CDR3 DNA: TGTGCCAGTAGTATTGGTGGGCAGGCGAGGGAGCCCCAGCATTTT; D gene: .; clone size: .; J gene: TRBJ1-5; V gene: TRBV19
CDR3 protein: CASSDLGGSSYNEQFF; CDR3 DNA: TGTGCCAGCAGTGATTTGGGGGGGAGCTCCTACAATGAGCAGTTCTTC; D gene: TRBD2; clone size: .; J gene: TRBJ2-1; V gene: TRBV6-1
CDR3 protein: CAWSADQDSNQPQHF; CDR3 DNA: TGTGCCTGGAGTGCCGACCAGGATAGCAATCAGCCCCAGCATTTT; D gene: .; clone size: .; J gene: TRBJ1-5; V gene: TRBV30
CDR3 protein: CASSPRGASGSNEQFF; CDR3 DNA: TGTGCCAGCAGTCCTCGGGGGGCTAGCGGGAGCAATGAGCAGTTCTTC; D gene: TRBD2; clone size: .; J gene: TRBJ2-1; V gene: TRBV2
CDR3 protein: CAIKDGRGRDSVLGEQYF; CDR3 DNA: TGTGCCATCAAGGACGGAAGAGGCCGGGACAGCGTCCTTGGCGAGCAGTACTTC; D gene: TRBD1; clone size: .; J gene: TRBJ2-7; V gene: TRBV10-3
CDR3 protein: CASSPPGAGRTDTQYF; CDR3 DNA: TGTGCCAGCAGCCCTCCAGGAGCGGGAAGAACAGATACGCAGTATTTT; D gene: TRBD2; clone size: .; J gene: TRBJ2-3; V gene: TRBV11-2
CDR3 protein: CASSLVWRGGASGANVLTF; CDR3 DNA: TGTGCCAGCAGCTTGGTGTGGCGGGGAGGGGCATCTGGGGCCAACGTCCTGACTTTC; D gene: TRBD2; clone size: .; J gene: TRBJ2-6; V gene: TRBV5-6
CDR3 protein: CASSLGGGYSYEQYF; CDR3 DNA: TGTGCCAGCAGCTTAGGGGGGGGGTACTCCTACGAGCAGTACTTC; D gene: TRBD2; clone size: .; J gene: TRBJ2-7; V gene: TRBV7-2
CDR3 protein: CASSQSAYTGELFF; CDR3 DNA: TGTGCCAGCAGCCAATCGGCTTACACCGGGGAGCTGTTTTTT; D gene: .; clone size: .; J gene: TRBJ2-2; V gene: TRBV16
CDR3 protein: CASSPGGTLEQYF; CDR3 DNA: TGTGCCAGCAGCCCGGGGGGGACGCTCGAGCAGTACTTC; D gene: TRBD2; clone size: .; J gene: TRBJ2-7; V gene: TRBV7-2
CDR3 protein: CASSISRGSSYNSPLHF; CDR3 DNA: TGTGCCAGTAGTATATCTAGGGGCAGCTCCTATAATTCACCCCTCCACTTT; D gene: .; clone size: few; J gene: TRBJ1-6; V gene: TRBV19
CDR3 protein: CASSPRLVGELFF; CDR3 DNA: TGTGCCAGCAGCCCGCGACTTGTCGGGGAGCTGTTTTTT; D gene: .; clone size: .; J gene: TRBJ2-2; V gene: TRBV7-2
CDR3 protein: CASSKWRWTSADNEQFF; CDR3 DNA: TGTGCCAGCAGCAAGTGGAGATGGACTAGCGCCGACAATGAGCAGTTCTTC; D gene: .; clone size: few; J gene: TRBJ2-1; V gene: TRBV21-1
CDR3 protein: CASSLSNDRYGYTF; CDR3 DNA: TGTGCCAGCAGTTTATCCAACGACAGATATGGCTACACCTTC; D gene: .; clone size: .; J gene: TRBJ1-2; V gene: TRBV27
CDR3 protein: CASSSRLAGFGEQFF; CDR3 DNA: TGTGCCAGCAGCTCCCGTCTAGCGGGATTCGGCGAGCAGTTCTTC; D gene: TRBD2; clone size: .; J gene: TRBJ2-1; V gene: TRBV7-3
CDR3 protein: CASSRGQHSNQPQHF; CDR3 DNA: TGTGCCAGCAGCCGCGGGCAGCATAGCAATCAGCCCCAGCATTTT; D gene: .; clone size: .; J gene: TRBJ1-5; V gene: TRBV2
CDR3 protein: CASSRRGGDSSYEQYF; CDR3 DNA: TGTGCCAGCAGCCGACGGGGGGGGGACAGCTCCTACGAGCAGTACTTC; D gene: .; clone size: .; J gene: TRBJ2-7; V gene: TRBV7-2
CDR3 protein: CASRPGTSYEKLFF; CDR3 DNA: TGTGCCAGCAGGCCCGGGACATCTTATGAAAAACTGTTTTTT; D gene: .; clone size: .; J gene: TRBJ1-4; V gene: TRBV2
CDR3 protein: CASSQGPRWIVYEQYF; CDR3 DNA: TGTGCCAGCAGCCAGGGCCCCCGTTGGATCGTCTACGAGCAGTACTTC; D gene: .; clone size: once; J gene: TRBJ2-7; V gene: TRBV28
CDR3 protein: CASSLGQGNSPLHF; CDR3 DNA: TGTGCCAGCAGCTTAGGACAGGGGAATTCACCCCTCCACTTT; D gene: TRBD1; clone size: .; J gene: TRBJ1-6; V gene: TRBV11-2
CDR3 protein: CASSSGLAVTDTQYF; CDR3 DNA: TGTGCCAGCAGCTCGGGACTAGCAGTCACAGATACGCAGTATTTT; D gene: TRBD2; clone size: .; J gene: TRBJ2-3; V gene: TRBV7-3
CDR3 protein: CASSHLKGGVFF; CDR3 DNA: TGTGCCAGCAGCCATCTAAAAGGGGGTGTGTTCTTC; D gene: .; clone size: .; J gene: TRBJ2-1; V gene: TRBV7-2
CDR3 protein: CASGLVGGRFNQPQHF; CDR3 DNA: TGTGCTAGTGGTTTGGTGGGTGGCAGGTTCAATCAGCCCCAGCATTTT; D gene: .; clone size: .; J gene: TRBJ1-5; V gene: TRBV12-5
CDR3 protein: CASSLTGGADEQYF; CDR3 DNA: TGTGCCAGCAGTTTAACAGGGGGCGCGGACGAGCAGTACTTC; D gene: TRBD1; clone size: .; J gene: TRBJ2-7; V gene: TRBV28
CDR3 protein: CASSFPSSGGAREQYF; CDR3 DNA: TGTGCCAGCAGTTTCCCCTCTAGCGGGGGGGCCCGGGAGCAGTACTTC; D gene: TRBD2; clone size: few; J gene: TRBJ2-7; V gene: TRBV28
CDR3 protein: CASSSRDRGYEKLFF; CDR3 DNA: TGTGCCAGCAGCTCCCGGGACAGGGGTTATGAAAAACTGTTTTTT; D gene: TRBD1; clone size: .; J gene: TRBJ1-4; V gene: TRBV11-2
CDR3 protein: CASSDPPSSYEQYF; CDR3 DNA: TGTGCCAGCAGTGATCCACCGAGCTCCTACGAGCAGTACTTC; D gene: .; clone size: .; J gene: TRBJ2-7; V gene: TRBV6-1
CDR3 protein: CASSSAGTRYFF; CDR3 DNA: TGTGCCAGCAGCTCCGCCGGGACTAGATATTTCTTC; D gene: TRBD2; clone size: .; J gene: TRBJ2-1; V gene: TRBV11-1
CDR3 protein: CASSLAGEIYEQYF; CDR3 DNA: TGTGCCAGCAGTTTGGCAGGGGAGATCTACGAGCAGTACTTC; D gene: .; clone size: .; J gene: TRBJ2-7; V gene: TRBV28
CDR3 protein: CASSVRSRGNTIYF; CDR3 DNA: TGTGCCAGCAGCGTTAGAAGCAGGGGAAACACCATATATTTT; D gene: .; clone size: few; J gene: TRBJ1-3; V gene: TRBV9
CDR3 protein: CASSGERETQYF; CDR3 DNA: TGTGCCAGCAGTGGAGAACGGGAGACCCAGTACTTC; D gene: .; clone size: .; J gene: TRBJ2-5; V gene: TRBV2
CDR3 protein: CAWSQGAGETQYF; CDR3 DNA: TGTGCCTGGAGCCAGGGGGCAGGAGAGACCCAGTACTTC; D gene: TRBD1; clone size: .; J gene: TRBJ2-5; V gene: TRBV30
CDR3 protein: CASSFSTLDREAFF; CDR3 DNA: TGTGCCAGCAGCTTCTCGACATTAGACAGGGAAGCTTTCTTT; D gene: .; clone size: .; J gene: TRBJ1-1; V gene: TRBV11-2
CDR3 protein: CASSEYRDLNEQFF; CDR3 DNA: TGCGCCAGCAGTGAATATCGGGATCTCAATGAGCAGTTCTTC; D gene: .; clone size: .; J gene: TRBJ2-1; V gene: TRBV10-2
CDR3 protein: CASSSVGDQPQHF; CDR3 DNA: TGTGCCAGCAGCTCCGTCGGGGATCAGCCCCAGCATTTT; D gene: .; clone size: .; J gene: TRBJ1-5; V gene: TRBV7-2